This T cell receptor beta chain was found in a study of blood T cell repertoires in COVID-19. Study summary: Sites in the United States, Italy and Spain provided acute and convalescent COVID-19 samples.

TCRdb keeps only in-frame clones here, not all; method: immunoSEQ multiplex PCR. Altogether 200,000 to 300,000 clones are present, approximately 86% being singletons, with the ten largest covering roughly 6.4%. Germline V lookup: CDR1 SGDLS, CDR2 YYNGEE. The junction had 0 bases not matched to a gene; V was cut back by 3 bases and J by 0 bases. The length of the CDR3 is 15 residues. The sequence came from a woman aged 60-75 years with active or convalescent COVID-19. The genes are TRBV9 and TRBJ2-1, with 10 nucleotides matching TRBD2. Sequences were obtained from peripheral blood. DNA for the CDR3: TGTGCCAGCAGCGGGACTAGCGGCTCCTACAATGAGCAGTTCTTC. Its protein product is CASSGTSGSYNEQFF. Together with reference TRBV9 and TRBJ2-1, the CDR3 gives the full variable domain: DSGVTQTPKHLITATGQRVTLRCSPRSGDLSVYWYQQSLDQGLQFLIQYYNGEERAKGNILERFSAQQFPDLHSELNLSSLELGDSALYFCASSGTSGSYNEQFFGPGTRLTVL.